This T cell receptor (beta chain) was captured by sequencing in a study of shared clonotypes between healthy human individuals (dated by TCRdb to about 2020). General notes on the study: The cohort included a few men and a couple of women between 18 and 49 years of age. Leukapheresis yielded between about 0.94 and 9.5 billion PBMCs per donor. To estimate repertoire size and how much clonotype sharing occurs between individuals, the study deeply sequenced the blood TCR repertoires of five healthy adults. To increase sequencing depth and limit assay-specific biases, different laboratories used diverse techniques to prepare libraries and sequence TCR repertoires. For each donor, CD4 naive and CD4 memory were each given three plates, CD8 naive was given two plates, and CD8 memory was given one plate. The full study reports these points: Pairwise subsampling indicated that sequencing depth was expected to affect the degree of clonotype sharing among donors. Estimated clonotype richness was generally larger for naive than for memory subsets. Because the study included a small number of donors, the genetic and exposure-history diversity represented was limited. Sampling was restricted to blood, and TCR repertoires in tissue are likely to differ from TCR repertoires in blood. Even with the large sequencing depth, rarefaction of the sorted-subset datasets indicated that sequencing was incomplete. When a handful of donors were compared, the shared fraction of clonotypes was roughly 4.8% for naive CD4, around 3.5% for naive CD8, roughly 2.5% for memory CD4, and approximately 0.4% for memory CD8. Clonotypes shared by all four sorted-subset donors showed higher generation probabilities than non-shared clonotypes.

The CDR3 covers 17 residues, taking in both the cysteine and the phenylalanine. Left in the record is the CDR3 DNA by itself, 51 bases read in frame from the first base. At the junction V is shortened by 2 bases and J by 1 base; bases outside the gene matches: 5. According to the germline V gene, CDR1 reads SGHVS and CDR2 reads FQNEAQ. The table lists this clone with a count of one. Its antigen is unknown. Within one base of it there is no much larger clone, and no base qualities were kept. Using the deep immunoSEQ assay, TCR CDR3 regions were amplified from genomic DNA by multiplex PCR. Extracted genomic DNA from each cell subset was distributed evenly across all wells of several immunoSEQ 96-well plates, and each plate was treated as a replicate. Each replicate PCR for sorted subsets received 150 to 250 ng genomic DNA, equal to tens of thousands of T cell genomes. The purified libraries were quantified using a Qubit 3.0 fluorometer, sized with a Bioanalyzer 2100, and then quantified again using the KAPA Library Quantification kit. Every immunoSEQ 96-well plate was sequenced on a dedicated single-read 150-cycle Illumina NextSeq 550 flow cell. The original pipeline was this. Because the immunoSEQ output included only junctional sequences and no quality scores, the filtering could not be the same as the filtering used for full-length reads. To assign V/J genes and CDR3, sequences were annotated against IMGT germline references using PyIR, a Python wrapper for IgBLAST v1.9. Reads with weak V/J assignments (E-value above 1e-6), missing CDR3, stop codons, out-of-frame junctions, or ambiguous translated residues were removed. A V3J clonotype was defined by an identical inferred V gene, J gene, and CDR3 amino acid sequence. To compute the percentage overlap between repertoires, the number of shared unique clonotypes was divided by the size of the smaller repertoire. Three approaches were used to assess repertoire richness: RTK rarefaction, the Chao1 estimator, and Recon v2.1 estimates of unobserved clonotypes. Generation probabilities were computed with OLGA for all TCRbeta clonotypes obtained by the gDNA method from several donors. TCRdb's version of the immuneACCESS table is confined to in-frame rearrangements and falls short of the full clone set. An unresolved V gene accounts for under half of the shortfall where checked; the remainder is of unknown origin. Clone size and V and J calls were adopted from that table, with D and trimming inferred from the DNA. Across this sample there are 2,100,000 or so clones, with around 95% seen only once. Of the sample, over 0.1% falls within the top ten clones.

Healthy HIV-negative adults with no recently reported acute infections or vaccinations were included as donors. Only Caucasian adults living in Nashville, Tennessee, USA were represented among the donors. CD4+ T cells were enriched by magnetic negative selection; naive cells were then positively selected on CD45RA, and the negative fraction formed the memory subset. After blood collection by leukapheresis, PBMCs were isolated using Ficoll-Histopaque density gradient centrifugation and then cryopreserved in the vapor phase of liquid nitrogen. Analytical flow cytometry was used to check the purity and quantity of each magnetically sorted T cell population. Genomic DNA was isolated from every sorted fraction and measured by UV absorbance on a Nanodrop 2000c.

Here the chain combines TRBV7-8 and TRBJ2-2; the junction holds 9 bases that match TRBD2. The sequenced sample consisted of naive CD4+ T cells sorted from blood. Sample cell subset or site, as interpreted from the label and publication: CD45RA+ positively selected. The TCR comes from a man aged 18 to 29 in good health. The CDR3 protein sequence reads: CASSLLGGRVNTGELFF. In nucleotide form, the sequence is TGTGCCAGCAGCTTACTCGGCGGGAGGGTGAACACCGGGGAGCTGTTTTTT.